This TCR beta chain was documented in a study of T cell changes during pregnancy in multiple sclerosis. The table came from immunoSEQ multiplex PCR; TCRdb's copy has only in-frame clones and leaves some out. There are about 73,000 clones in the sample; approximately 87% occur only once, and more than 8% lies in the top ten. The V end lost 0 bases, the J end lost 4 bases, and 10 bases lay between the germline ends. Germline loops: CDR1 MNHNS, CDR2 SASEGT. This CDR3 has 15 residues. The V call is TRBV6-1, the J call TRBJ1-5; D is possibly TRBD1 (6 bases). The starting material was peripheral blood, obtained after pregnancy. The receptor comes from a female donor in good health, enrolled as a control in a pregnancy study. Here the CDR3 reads CASSEAGGINQPQHF. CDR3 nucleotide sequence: TGTGCCAGCAGTGAAGCAGGGGGAATAAATCAGCCCCAGCATTTT.